The 32 T cell receptor beta chains presented below share a single source sample, sequenced in a study of T cell responses to AZD1222 COVID-19 vaccine (dated by TCRdb to about 2021). Library generation was performed with the immunoSEQ multiplex PCR assay. This immuneACCESS table, as held by TCRdb, lists in-frame sequences with V and J called but not all clones. Of the missing ones, under half trace to an unresolved V gene in checked studies; the others have no known cause. The sample table records 120,000 or so clones; 80% to 90% of these occur just once. The top ten hold 4.5% to 6% of the sample. This sample's time point label indicates: baseline before first vaccination. This specimen consisted of peripheral blood, obtained on day 0 of AZD1222 vaccination. These receptors were taken from an adult in good health.

The chain employs TRBV11-2 and TRBJ2-7; D is possibly TRBD1 (5 bases). V was clipped by 1 base and J by 4 bases, with 14 bases between them. There are 15 residues in the CDR3. CDR1 is SGHAT, CDR2 FQNNGV, per germline. CDR3 bases: TGTGCCAGCAGCTTAGGGGCAGGGAAGGGATACGAGCAGTACTTC. Its translation: CASSLGAGKGYEQYF. The variable domain in full, with the rest retrieved from reference TRBV11-2 and TRBJ2-7, is EAGVAQSPRYKIIEKRQSVAFWCNPISGHATLYWYQQILGQGPKLLIQFQNNGVVDDSQLPKDRFSAERLKGVDSTLKIQPAKLEDSAVYLCASSLGAGKGYEQYFGPGTRLTVT.

The chain uses TRBV4-1 and TRBJ1-5; TRBD1 is a possible D gene (6 bases). The CDR3 is made up of 16 amino acids. Germline V gives CDR1 MGHRA, CDR2 YSYEKL. V lost 0 bases to trimming and J lost 2 bases, with 11 bases between them. For the CDR3, the DNA is TGCGCCAGCAGCCAAGAAGGGGGAGGCGGCAATCAGCCCCAGCATTTT. This gives the protein CASSQEGGGGNQPQHF.

V usage is TRBV30 and J usage is TRBJ1-5, with a weak D call TRBD1 (6 bases). Looked up from germline, CDR1 is GTSNPN and CDR2 is SVGIG (reference sequence). CDR3 length equals 13 residues. Between the trimmed V and J ends, which lost 2 bases and 1 base, there was a span of 6 bases. CDR3 loop: CAWSTGSNQPQHF. CDR3 DNA sequence: TGTGCCTGGAGTACAGGGAGCAATCAGCCCCAGCATTTT. Together with reference TRBV30 and TRBJ1-5, the CDR3 gives the full variable domain: SQTIHQWPATLVQPVGSPLSLECTVEGTSNPNLYWYRQAAGRGLQLLFYSVGIGQISSEVPQNLSASRPQDRQFILSSKKLLLSDSGFYLCAWSTGSNQPQHFGDGTRLSIL.

A few counts support this clone. The V gene is TRBV14, the J gene TRBJ2-5, with 8 bases that match TRBD2. Germline V lookup: CDR1 SGHDN, CDR2 FVKESK. This CDR3 has 20 residues. J was trimmed by 4 bases and V by 1 base; bases with no gene match: 20. DNA for the CDR3: TGTGCCAGCAGCCAAGGTCTTGCGGGGGGCCGGATTGGGATGCGAGAGACCCAGTACTTC. Translation: CASSQGLAGGRIGMRETQYF.

The chain recombines TRBV28 with TRBJ1-1; tentatively, D is TRBD1 (6 bases). The length of the CDR3 is 15 residues. From germline, CDR1 is MDHEN and CDR2 SYDVKM. V dropped 2 bases and J dropped 0 bases, with 10 bases sitting between them. In nucleotides, the CDR3 is TGTGCCAGCAGTTTAGAACAGGGAGTGAACACTGAAGCTTTCTTT. Its translation is CASSLEQGVNTEAFF. The variable domain in full, with the rest retrieved from reference TRBV28 and TRBJ1-1, is DVKVTQSSRYLVKRTGEKVFLECVQDMDHENMFWYRQDPGLGLRLIYFSYDVKMKEKGDIPEGYSVSREKKERFSLILESASTNQTSMYLCASSLEQGVNTEAFFGQGTRLTVV.

CDR3 sequence reads: CASSPRGYNEQFF. The CDR3 nucleotides read TGTGCCAGCAGCCCCCGGGGATACAATGAGCAGTTCTTC. The chain employs TRBV7-6 and TRBJ2-1, with D perhaps matching TRBD2 (5 bases). The CDR3 sequence is 13 residues long. Trimming cost V 5 bases and J 4 bases, with 9 bases left between them. CDR1 is SGHVS and CDR2 is FNYEAQ in the germline V gene.

J is TRBJ1-5 and V is TRBV7-2; no firm D call. Trimming shortened V by 6 bases and J by 3 bases, and 9 bases separated the two germline ends. This CDR3 spans 13 amino acids. The germline CDR1 and CDR2 sequences are SGHTA and FQGNSA. CDR3 bases: TGTGCCAGCAGTGAAAATATCAATCAGCCCCAGCATTTT. This codes for CASSENINQPQHF. Combining the CDR3 with reference TRBV7-2 and TRBJ1-5 gives the whole variable domain GAGVSQSPSNKVTEKGKDVELRCDPISGHTALYWYRQSLGQGLEFLIYFQGNSAPDKSGLPSDRFSAERTGGSVSTLTIQRTQQEDSAVYLCASSENINQPQHFGDGTRLSIL.

V and J are TRBV10-3 and TRBJ1-1; D perhaps matches TRBD1 (5 bases). CDR3 length equals 12 residues. Germline CDR1 reads ENHRY; CDR2 reads SYGVKD. The V gene lost 4 bases and the J gene lost 5 bases, with 8 bases spanning the gap. The CDR3 here is CAISVGGTEAFF. The CDR3 coding sequence is TGTGCCATCAGTGTGGGGGGGACTGAAGCTTTCTTT.

The rearrangement joins TRBV4-1 to TRBJ1-6; tentatively, D is TRBD1 (6 bases). Germline CDR1 and CDR2: MGHRA and YSYEKL. This CDR3 is 14 amino acids long. V lost 3 bases to trimming and J lost 8 bases, with 11 bases between them. CDR3 coding DNA: TGCGCCAGCAGCCAGGGGGCGCAGGATTCACCCCTCCACTTT. Its protein product is CASSQGAQDSPLHF.

CDR3 coding DNA: TGTGCCAGCACCTTCATGCGGGAGGCGAATTCACCCCTCCACTTT. Translated: CASTFMREANSPLHF. J is TRBJ1-6 and V is TRBV6-5, with D uncertain. V lost 7 bases, J lost 7 bases, and 17 bases lay in between. The germline gives CDR1 MNHEY, CDR2 SVGAGI. There are 15 residues in the CDR3.

This clone has only one observation. The rearrangement joins TRBV14 to TRBJ2-7; a possible D gene is TRBD1 (6 bases). Trimming shortened V by 1 base and J by 2 bases, and 6 bases separated the two germline ends. Germline V gene lookup returns CDR1 SGHDN and CDR2 FVKESK. The CDR3 spans 13 residues. The CDR3 DNA is TGTGCCAGCAGCCAAGGGGGGCCCTACGAGCAGTACTTC. Amino acid sequence: CASSQGGPYEQYF.

The chain is built from TRBV7-2 and TRBJ2-7; D is undetermined. The V gene lost 4 bases and the J gene lost 4 bases, with 17 bases spanning the gap. CDR3 length: 15 residues. Per germline, CDR1 SGHTA and CDR2 FQGNSA. CDR3 bases: TGTGCCAGCAGCTATAGTCCCCCAAGGCCGTACGAGCAGTACTTC. Protein: CASSYSPPRPYEQYF.

The chain links TRBV30 to TRBJ1-3; D unclear. Per germline, CDR1 GTSNPN and CDR2 SVGIG (reference sequence). Trimming took off 2 bases at V and 15 bases at J, with 17 bases between the two ends. The CDR3 consists of 12 residues. CDR3 nucleotides: TGTGCCTGGAGTAATCATCGAGGGCATCAATATTTT. It is translated as CAWSNHRGHQYF.

This chain uses TRBV14 with TRBJ2-7; 9 bases agree with TRBD1. This CDR3 contains 16 residues. After removal of 5 bases from V and 4 bases from J, the junction contained 12 bases not matched to a gene. The germline CDR1 and CDR2 sequences are SGHDN and FVKESK. CDR3 sequence: CASSAYPGQGEYEQYF. CDR3 DNA sequence: TGTGCCAGCAGCGCCTATCCGGGACAGGGAGAGTACGAGCAGTACTTC.

This chain joins TRBV11-2 and TRBJ2-7; D unresolved. The CDR3 sequence is 14 residues long. CDR1 SGHAT and CDR2 FQNNGV come from the germline V gene. V dropped 3 bases and J dropped 5 bases, with 14 bases sitting between them. CDR3: CASSFFGVRDEQYF. The CDR3 bases are TGTGCCAGCAGCTTCTTCGGAGTTAGGGACGAGCAGTACTTC.

The table lists this clone with a few counts. The J gene is TRBJ1-1, the V gene TRBV30; 7 positions match TRBD1. Unmatched junction bases numbered 6, after V lost 6 bases and J lost 2 bases. Germline-derived CDR1 and CDR2 are GTSNPN and SVGIG (reference sequence). This CDR3 is 13 amino acids long. The CDR3 DNA reads TGTGCCTGCGACACAGGGGCCAACACTGAAGCTTTCTTT. Translated, it gives CACDTGANTEAFF.

This rearrangement joins TRBV6-5 to TRBJ2-7, with 8 positions matching TRBD2. After removal of 4 bases from V and 0 bases from J, the junction contained 2 bases not matched to a gene. CDR1 is MNHEY, CDR2 SVGAGI, per germline. This CDR3 is 14 amino acids long. The CDR3: CASSLAGYSYEQYF. The CDR3 nucleotides are TGTGCCAGCAGTTTAGCGGGGTACTCCTACGAGCAGTACTTC.

This chain uses TRBV28 with TRBJ1-5; D remains ambiguous. Germline CDR1 reads MDHEN; CDR2 reads SYDVKM. This CDR3 comprises 15 residues. Deletions cut 5 bases from V and 5 bases from J, with 16 bases between. The CDR3 DNA reads as TGTGCCAGCAGTCCGGGGAGGTTCTATGATCAGCCCCAGCATTTT. Translating gives CASSPGRFYDQPQHF.

This rearrangement joins TRBV11-3 to TRBJ1-6, with TRBD1 matching over 7 bases. Per germline, CDR1 SGHNT and CDR2 YENEEA. With V trimmed by 5 bases and J by 7 bases, 2 bases remained unmatched. The CDR3 spans 13 residues. CDR3 DNA sequence: TGTGCCAGCAGCCGGGACAGAAATTCACCCCTCCACTTT. Residues: CASSRDRNSPLHF. The full variable domain, with the rest looked up from reference TRBV11-3 and TRBJ1-6, is EAGVVQSPRYKIIEKKQPVAFWCNPISGHNTLYWYLQNLGQGPELLIRYENEEAVDDSQLPKDRFSAERLKGVDSTLKIQPAELGDSAVYLCASSRDRNSPLHFGNGTRLTVT.

The chain carries TRBV19 and TRBJ1-5, with D unclear. The CDR3 totals 13 residues. CDR1 and CDR2 (germline): LNHDA, SQIVND (reference sequence). Trimming shortened V by 1 base and J by 4 bases, and 5 bases separated the two germline ends. CDR3 DNA: TGTGCCAGTAGTATAGGGCATAATCAGCCCCAGCATTTT. Its translation is CASSIGHNQPQHF. Full variable domain (outside the CDR3, taken from reference TRBV19 and TRBJ1-5): DGGITQSPKYLFRKEGQNVTLSCEQNLNHDAMYWYRQDPGQGLRLIYYSQIVNDFQKGDIAEGYSVSREKKESFPLTVTSAQKNPTAFYLCASSIGHNQPQHFGDGTRLSIL.

The chain has TRBV29-1 and TRBJ2-1, with 10 bases aligning to TRBD2. The germline gives CDR1 SQVTM, CDR2 ANQGSEA. V lost 6 bases, J lost 9 bases, and 11 bases stayed unmatched. This CDR3 comprises 14 residues. The CDR3 bases are TGCAGCGTCCAAGCGGGAGGGCCGAGTATTGAGCAGTTCTTC. Amino acids: CSVQAGGPSIEQFF.

The genes are TRBV12-2 and TRBJ2-7. TRBV12-2 is a documented pseudogene. The CDR3 is 16 amino acids. CDR3 sequence: CASRLRDGTRDYEQYF. CDR3 in DNA: TGTGCAAGTCGCCTAAGGGACGGCACCCGGGACTACGAGCAGTACTTC.

The rearrangement uses TRBV5-1 and TRBJ2-5; D gene unclear. The CDR3 extends over 14 amino acids. V was trimmed by 3 bases and J by 1 base, leaving 10 bases between them. CDR1 and CDR2 from the germline V gene are SGHRS and YFSETQ. In DNA, the CDR3 is TGCGCCAGCAGCTCAAGACACCTCCAAGAGACCCAGTACTTC. Translation gives CASSSRHLQETQYF.

The rearrangement uses TRBV3-1 (or the pseudogene TRBV3-2) and TRBJ1-4; D ambiguous. CDR1 and CDR2 (germline): LGHDT, YNNKEL (reference sequence). V was shortened by 1 base and J by 2 bases, with 26 bases between the two germline ends. CDR3 length: 21 residues. The CDR3 protein is CASSQGRRARFGESTNEKLFF. CDR3 in DNA: TGTGCCAGCAGCCAAGGGAGGAGGGCCAGGTTCGGCGAGTCCACTAATGAAAAACTGTTTTTT.

The chain uses TRBV28 and TRBJ2-3; possibly TRBD2 for D (5 bases). Germline V lookup: CDR1 MDHEN, CDR2 SYDVKM. Trimming removed 5 bases from V and 0 bases from J, with 9 bases in between. CDR3 length: 14 amino acids. Here the CDR3 DNA reads TGTGCCAGCAGTACACGGGATAGCACAGATACGCAGTATTTT. Translating gives CASSTRDSTDTQYF.

The chain couples TRBV12-3 or TRBV12-4 to TRBJ1-1; 7 bases match TRBD1. J was trimmed by 11 bases and V by 6 bases; bases with no gene match: 12. The length of the CDR3 is 13 residues. In DNA, the CDR3 is TGTGCCAGCAGCTCTGGGACAGATCGAGGGGCTTTCTTT. This encodes CASSSGTDRGAFF.

The V call is TRBV19, the J call TRBJ1-1, with 9 positions matching TRBD1. The CDR3 length is 13 residues. The germline gives CDR1 LNHDA, CDR2 SQIVND (reference sequence). Trimming removed 7 bases from V and 4 bases from J; junction bases left unmatched: 4. CDR3: CASMDRGATEAFF. As DNA, the CDR3 is TGTGCCAGTATGGACAGGGGAGCCACTGAAGCTTTCTTT.

J is TRBJ1-4 and V is TRBV5-4; 10 bases map to TRBD1. The CDR3 runs 18 residues. Per germline, CDR1 SGHNT and CDR2 YYREEE (reference sequence). V dropped 4 bases and J dropped 2; count of bases not matched to a gene: 11. The CDR3 spells CASSVRDRGFTTNEKLFF. CDR3 nucleotides: TGTGCCAGCAGCGTCCGGGACAGGGGTTTTACGACTAATGAAAAACTGTTTTTT.

With regard to this clone: This is likely a read error, given that the CDR3 carries no conserved phenylalanine or tryptophan at its end. Because the CDR3's place on the DNA is in doubt, the DNA is left out and the CDR3 is given as listed by TCRdb. This sequence joins TRBV21-1 and TRBJ1-2. TRBV21-1 represents a pseudogene. Counting both end residues, the CDR3 totals 11 amino acids. This chain's CDR3 is CASRMKTLSFV.

The chain is built from TRBV29-1 and TRBJ1-4, with 7 bases lining up with TRBD1. Germline CDR1 is SQVTM and CDR2 is ANQGSEA. CDR3 length: 16 residues. The V gene end was trimmed by 4 bases and the J gene end by 4 bases; junction bases not matched to a gene: 12. The CDR3 reads CSVARLEGANNEKLFF. The CDR3 DNA sequence: TGCAGCGTTGCCCGTCTTGAGGGGGCTAATAATGAAAAACTGTTTTTT.

Note on this clone: Its ends do not fully match the called genes, so a read error is possible. This chain uses TRBV7-7 with TRBJ2-2; D is unresolved. From germline, CDR1 is SSHAT and CDR2 FNYEAQ (reference sequence). CDR3 size: 14 residues. The CDR3 DNA follows: TGTGCTAGCAGCTTTTCACTGAACACCGGGGAGCTGTTTTTT. Encoded protein: CASSFSLNTGELFF.

The genes are TRBV24-1 and TRBJ2-7; 9 bases match TRBD2. This CDR3 comprises 16 residues. Germline trimming cut 3 bases from V and 4 bases from J; bases unmatched to any gene: 9. CDR1 KGHDR and CDR2 SFDVKD come from the germline V gene. The CDR3 sequence: CATSDKAGGPLYEQYF. The CDR3 nucleotides read TGTGCCACCAGTGATAAAGCGGGAGGCCCCCTGTACGAGCAGTACTTC.